The following is a T cell receptor (beta chain) sequence with its context. Its antigen remains unidentified. Sequenced by immunoSEQ multiplex PCR; TCRdb stores in-frame clones only, minus some. The sample records approximately 100,000 clones, about nine tenths being singletons. This record belongs to a study of T cell responses to AZD1222 COVID-19 vaccine. Study-level results: Without day 14 samples, only post-peak T cell repertoires were studied.

This CDR3 spans 16 amino acids. The V gene end was trimmed by 3 bases and the J gene end by 0 bases; junction bases not matched to a gene: 4. From germline, CDR1 is LGHDT and CDR2 YNNKEL (reference sequence). This chain joins TRBV3-1 (or the pseudogene TRBV3-2) and TRBJ2-7; 11 bases map to TRBD1. Sequencing used peripheral blood, obtained on day 0 of AZD1222 vaccination. The origin of this receptor is an adult in good health. The CDR3 DNA reads TGTGCCAGCAGCCAGGACGGGACAGGGGGCTCCTACGAGCAGTACTTC. Residues: CASSQDGTGGSYEQYF.